The 15 T cell receptor beta chains below were found in one sample sequenced in a study of vaccination effects on CD4 cells after COVID-19. Libraries were prepared by immunoSEQ multiplex PCR; TCRdb keeps only in-frame clonotypes and omits some of them. The data contain nearly 30,000 clones, around 74% of them singletons. Under the ViraFEST assay, PBMC were stimulated with viral peptide pools so that antigen-specific CD4+ T cells expanded. Sequencing was performed afterwards. Isolating CD4+ T cells followed around nine days of culture. Every participant took two doses of the BNT162b2 or mRNA-1273 vaccine. These receptors lack a known antigen. The sequences come from CD4+ T cells from PBMCs cultured with HCoV-OC43 spike peptides, collected after COVID-19 vaccination. As for subset: HCoV-OC43 spike overlapping peptide pool stimulation. These receptors were taken from a human donor who received a COVID-19 vaccine.

This clone was seen more than once but under ten times. The chain is built from TRBV12-3 or TRBV12-4 and TRBJ1-6; D gene ambiguous. V lost 4 bases and J lost 10, with 8 bases in between. CDR3 size: 12 residues. CDR3 nucleotides: TGTGCCAGCAGTTCGGGTCCCTCACCCCTCCACTTT. It specifies CASSSGPSPLHF.

This sequence joins TRBV5-1 and TRBJ1-1, with D hard to call. V was cut by 2 bases and J by 3 bases, with 14 bases left in between. CDR3 length equals 15 residues. Germline V gene data show CDR1 as SGHRS and CDR2 as YFSETQ. CDR3 in DNA: TGCGCCAGCAGCTTCAATTCCGGGTCCTACACTGAAGCTTTCTTT. It encodes CASSFNSGSYTEAFF.

This rearrangement joins TRBV18 to TRBJ1-5; D is uncertain. This CDR3 contains 13 residues. Deletions cut 3 bases from V and 7 bases from J, with 10 bases between. The germline gives CDR1 KGHSH, CDR2 LQKENI. Here the CDR3 reads CASSPSQPQPQHF. For the CDR3, the DNA is TGTGCCAGCTCACCCAGCCAACCGCAGCCCCAGCATTTT.

The V call is TRBV27, the J call TRBJ1-5; 7 bases align to TRBD1. After removal of 3 bases from V and 1 base from J, the junction contained 3 bases not matched to a gene. CDR3 length equals 15 residues. Looked up from germline, CDR1 is MNHEY and CDR2 is SMNVEV (reference sequence). CDR3 residues: CASSLTTGSNQPQHF. As DNA, the CDR3 is TGTGCCAGCAGTTTGACGACAGGGAGCAATCAGCCCCAGCATTTT.

In DNA form, the CDR3 reads TGTGCCAGCAGTCCGGGGACAGGGAGCTACGAGCAGTACTTC. It encodes CASSPGTGSYEQYF. The rearrangement joins TRBV6-5 to TRBJ2-7; 9 nucleotides agree with TRBD1. Germline CDR1 and CDR2: MNHEY and SVGAGI. The V segment lost 5 bases and the J segment 3 bases; nucleotides outside the gene matches: 5. The length of the CDR3 is 14 residues.

The V and J genes are TRBV5-1 and TRBJ2-7; either TRBD1 or TRBD2 may supply D (5 bases each). Germline lookup yields CDR1 SGHRS and CDR2 YFSETQ. The CDR3 contains 13 residues. Between the trimmed V and J ends, which lost 0 bases and 7 bases, there was a span of 11 bases. CDR3 sequence reads: CASSLAGLGEQYF. The CDR3 bases are TGCGCCAGCAGCTTGGCGGGGCTTGGTGAGCAGTACTTC.

This chain connects TRBV6-6 to TRBJ1-1; 10 bases are a match to TRBD1. Germline lookup yields CDR1 MNHNY and CDR2 SVGAGI (reference sequence). V was clipped by 5 bases and J by 4 bases; unmatched bases: 13. The CDR3 has 17 amino acids. The DNA of the CDR3 is TGTGCCAGCAGTCAGACCAAGACAGGGGGCAAAAGCACTGAAGCTTTCTTT. Its translation: CASSQTKTGGKSTEAFF.

The chain recombines TRBV11-3 with TRBJ2-7, with a tentative D call TRBD2 (6 bases). This CDR3 is 12 amino acids long. Germline lookup yields CDR1 SGHNT and CDR2 YENEEA. V was clipped by 4 bases and J by 3 bases, with 7 bases between them. The chain's CDR3 is CASSSGDYEQYF. For the CDR3, the DNA is TGTGCCAGCAGCTCGGGAGACTACGAGCAGTACTTC.

This sequence joins TRBV6-5 and TRBJ1-1; D is unclear. CDR1 MNHEY and CDR2 SVGAGI come from the germline V gene. The CDR3 runs to 15 residues. Trimming cost V 2 bases and J 2 bases, with 12 bases left between them. The DNA of the CDR3 is TGTGCCAGCAGTTACCGGAAGGACGCCAACACTGAAGCTTTCTTT. Translating gives CASSYRKDANTEAFF.

The chain joins TRBV19 to TRBJ2-4; 8 bases map to TRBD1. The V gene's germline CDR1 is LNHDA and CDR2 SQIVND (reference sequence). CDR3 length equals 16 residues. V dropped 4 bases and J dropped 6; count of bases not matched to a gene: 11. The chain's CDR3 is CASSNLRGHGGNIQYF. The CDR3 DNA sequence: TGTGCCAGTAGTAACCTCAGGGGGCACGGTGGAAACATTCAGTACTTC.

This clone was seen a single time. This chain connects TRBV27 to TRBJ1-6; the match to TRBD1 covers 11 bases. This CDR3 contains 16 residues. V trimming: 6 bases; J trimming: 6 bases; junction bases outside the gene matches: 7. Germline V CDR1 and CDR2: MNHEY, SMNVEV (reference sequence). The CDR3 coding sequence is TGTGCCAGCAGATATGGACAGGGGGCGGGTAATTCACCCCTCCACTTT. As protein: CASRYGQGAGNSPLHF.

The rearrangement links TRBV30 to TRBJ2-3; weak D call: TRBD2 (6 bases). CDR3 size: 13 residues. Per germline, CDR1 GTSNPN and CDR2 SVGIG (reference sequence). Trimming pared 4 bases from V and 2 bases from J, leaving 10 bases between. The CDR3 DNA reads TGTGCCTGGAAGGCGGGGCCCACAGATACGCAGTATTTT. It specifies CAWKAGPTDTQYF.

The chain recombines TRBV5-4 with TRBJ2-2, with D possibly called TRBD1 or TRBD2 (5 bases each). The CDR3 has 15 residues. The germline V and J ends were trimmed by 0 bases and 0 bases, with 6 bases remaining between them. CDR1 and CDR2 from the germline V gene are SGHNT and YYREEE (reference sequence). The CDR3: CASSLGGANTGELFF. Written as DNA, the CDR3 is TGTGCCAGCAGCTTGGGAGGGGCGAACACCGGGGAGCTGTTTTTT. Looking up the rest from reference TRBV5-4 and TRBJ2-2 gives the full variable domain: ETGVTQSPTHLIKTRGQQVTLRCSSQSGHNTVSWYQQALGQGPQFIFQYYREEENGRGNFPPRFSGLQFPNYSSELNVNALELDDSALYLCASSLGGANTGELFFGEGSRLTVL.

This clone was seen only a few times. The V call is TRBV12-3 or TRBV12-4, the J call TRBJ2-2; D not certain. Trimming took off 6 bases at V and 0 bases at J, with 2 bases between the two ends. The CDR3 is 12 residues long. The CDR3 sequence: CASRTNTGELFF. The CDR3 DNA reads TGTGCCAGCAGGACGAACACCGGGGAGCTGTTTTTT.

The V gene is TRBV3-1 (or the pseudogene TRBV3-2), the J gene TRBJ1-2; D not certain. Between the trimmed V and J ends, which lost 1 base and 5 bases, there was a span of 11 bases. This CDR3 comprises 14 residues. The germline CDR1 and CDR2 sequences are LGHDT and YNNKEL (reference sequence). CDR3 sequence (DNA): TGTGCCAGCAGCCAAGCGGGCCTTAGATATGGCTACACCTTC. Protein: CASSQAGLRYGYTF.